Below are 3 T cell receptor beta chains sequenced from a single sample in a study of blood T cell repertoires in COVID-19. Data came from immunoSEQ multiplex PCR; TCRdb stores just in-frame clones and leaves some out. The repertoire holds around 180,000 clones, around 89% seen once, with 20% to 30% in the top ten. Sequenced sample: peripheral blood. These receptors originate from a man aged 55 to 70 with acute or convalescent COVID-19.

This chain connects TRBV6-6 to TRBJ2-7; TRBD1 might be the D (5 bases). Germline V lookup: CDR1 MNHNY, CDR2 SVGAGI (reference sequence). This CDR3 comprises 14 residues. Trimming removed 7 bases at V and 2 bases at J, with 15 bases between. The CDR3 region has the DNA TGTGCCAGCACTCGACGGGCAGGGCCCTACGAGCAGTACGTC. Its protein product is CASTRRAGPYEQYV.

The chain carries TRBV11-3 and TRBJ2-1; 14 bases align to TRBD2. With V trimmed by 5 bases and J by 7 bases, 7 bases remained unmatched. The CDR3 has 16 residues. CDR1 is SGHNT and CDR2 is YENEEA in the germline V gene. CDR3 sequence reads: CASSSGLAGGLNEQFF. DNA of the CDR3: TGTGCCAGCAGCAGCGGACTAGCGGGGGGTCTGAATGAGCAGTTCTTC.

The DNA of the CDR3 is TGCGCCAGCAGCAACGGGGGGGCGGACACCGGGGAGCTGTTTTTT. Translation gives CASSNGGADTGELFF. This chain links TRBV5-1 with TRBJ2-2, with 8 nucleotides matching TRBD2. CDR1 SGHRS and CDR2 YFSETQ come from the germline V gene. With V trimmed by 4 bases and J by 3 bases, 5 bases remained unmatched. This CDR3 is 15 amino acids long.